A selection of T cell receptor beta chains follows, all from one sample in a study of blood T cell repertoires in COVID-19. TCRdb's copy holds only in-frame clones and misses some; the assay was immunoSEQ multiplex PCR. The sample has 400,000 or so clones, roughly 90% seen once; the top ten hold around 0.92%. Source material: peripheral blood. Receptor source: a man aged 18 to 30 with COVID-19, enrolled during active disease. Both conserved end residues are part of each CDR3. A D gene is named only where the DNA matches it firmly. Clone size is stated in some rows and not others, as once, few, many or a class when expanded.

len | d_gene | abundance | j_gene | v_gene | CDR3aa | CDR3nt
16 | TRBD2 | once | TRBJ2-3 | TRBV9 | CASSAPLAGDTDTQYF | TGTGCCAGCAGCGCACCACTAGCGGGCGACACAGATACGCAGTATTTT
15 | . | . | TRBJ2-5 | TRBV6-1 | CASSEEAAGLKTQYF | TGTGCCAGCAGTGAAGAAGCAGCAGGGTTGAAGACCCAGTACTTC
12 | . | . | TRBJ2-7 | TRBV6-5 | CASSWATGEQYF | TGTGCCAGCAGTTGGGCAACGGGGGAGCAGTACTTC
14 | . | . | TRBJ2-2 | TRBV7-3 | CASSPGLHTGELFF | TGTGCCAGCAGCCCAGGGCTACACACCGGGGAGCTGTTTTTT
14 | TRBD1 | . | TRBJ2-2 | TRBV7-9 | CASSRQGWTGELFF | TGTGCCAGCAGTCGACAGGGGTGGACCGGGGAGCTGTTTTTT
13 | . | . | TRBJ2-5 | TRBV15 | CATSTRRGETQYF | TGTGCCACCAGCACGCGAAGGGGAGAGACCCAGTACTTC
17 | TRBD2 | . | TRBJ2-3 | TRBV30 | CAWSGLAGGPSADTQYF | TGTGCCTGGAGCGGACTAGCGGGAGGGCCCTCGGCAGATACGCAGTATTTT
15 | . | . | TRBJ2-2 | TRBV7-9 | CASSLSSRNTGELFF | TGTGCCAGCAGCTTAAGTTCCAGGAACACCGGGGAGCTGTTTTTT
16 | TRBD1 | . | TRBJ2-7 | TRBV4-2 | CASSQGSGTGAYEQYF | TGTGCCAGCAGCCAAGGGTCCGGGACAGGGGCCTACGAGCAGTACTTC
16 | TRBD2 | . | TRBJ2-1 | TRBV24-1 | CATSDQTSGRYNEQFF | TGTGCCACCAGTGATCAGACTAGCGGGAGATACAATGAGCAGTTCTTC
17 | . | . | TRBJ1-4 | TRBV30 | CAWSVGGLVATNEKLFF | TGTGCCTGGAGTGTGGGCGGGTTGGTTGCAACTAATGAAAAACTGTTTTTT
13 | . | . | TRBJ1-5 | TRBV3-1/TRBV3-2 | CASSQDGVQPQHF | TGTGCCAGCAGCCAAGACGGGGTGCAGCCCCAGCATTTT
16 | TRBD2 | . | TRBJ2-1 | TRBV9 | CASSPSGLAGDNEQFF | TGTGCCAGCAGCCCAAGTGGACTAGCGGGTGACAATGAGCAGTTCTTC
18 | TRBD2 | . | TRBJ2-7 | TRBV11-2 | CASSFSYSGRASLFEQYF | TGTGCCAGCAGCTTTTCTTATAGCGGGAGGGCCTCTTTATTCGAGCAGTACTTC
15 | . | . | TRBJ2-7 | TRBV10-2 | CASSERGGPYYEQYF | TGCGCCAGCAGTGAGAGGGGGGGCCCGTACTACGAGCAGTACTTC
13 | . | . | TRBJ1-5 | TRBV3-1/TRBV3-2 | CASSQLPDQPQHF | TGTGCCAGCAGCCAATTGCCGGATCAGCCCCAGCATTTT
16 | TRBD2 | . | TRBJ2-1 | TRBV7-9 | CAIPPMRSSGGGGQFF | TGTGCCATTCCCCCAATGAGGTCTAGCGGGGGGGGAGGGCAGTTCTTC
15 | TRBD2 | once | TRBJ2-1 | TRBV7-2 | CASSSHGTTRNEQFF | TGTGCCAGCAGTAGCCACGGGACTACCAGAAATGAGCAGTTCTTC
15 | . | . | TRBJ2-7 | TRBV7-9 | CASSLEGGPLYEQYF | TGTGCCAGCAGCTTGGAAGGGGGACCCCTTTACGAGCAGTACTTC
15 | TRBD1 | . | TRBJ1-1 | TRBV19 | CASSRGTGTNTEAFF | TGTGCCAGTTCCCGCGGGACAGGGACAAACACTGAAGCTTTCTTT
14 | TRBD1 | . | TRBJ2-7 | TRBV11-1 | CASSSGTASYEQYF | TGTGCCAGCAGCTCCGGGACAGCCTCCTACGAGCAGTACTTC
15 | TRBD2 | . | TRBJ2-3 | TRBV6-6 | CASSSRGGELNTQYF | TGTGCCAGCAGCTCGCGGGGGGGTGAACTGAATACGCAGTATTTT
13 | TRBD1 | few | TRBJ1-1 | TRBV7-9 | CASSSRDRAEAFF | TGTGCCAGCAGCTCCCGGGACAGGGCGGAAGCTTTCTTT
14 | TRBD1 | . | TRBJ1-2 | TRBV6-4 | CASGWTGADYGYTF | TGTGCCAGCGGTTGGACAGGGGCTGACTATGGCTACACCTTC
15 | . | . | TRBJ1-1 | TRBV2 | CARRTGPKLNTEAFF | TGTGCCAGGCGCACAGGACCAAAACTGAACACTGAAGCTTTCTTT
15 | TRBD1 | . | TRBJ2-7 | TRBV3-1/TRBV3-2 | CASSPWDRGTYEQYF | TGTGCCAGCAGCCCCTGGGACAGGGGGACCTACGAGCAGTACTTC
11 | . | . | TRBJ2-1 | TRBV5-1 | CASSSPNEQFF | TGCGCCAGCAGCTCTCCTAATGAGCAGTTCTTC
16 | TRBD2 | . | TRBJ2-2 | TRBV6-8 | CASMQRGVVNTGELFF | TGTGCCAGCATGCAGCGGGGGGTTGTTAACACCGGGGAGCTGTTTTTT
14 | TRBD2 | . | TRBJ2-1 | TRBV29-1 | CSDDTSGGDNEQFF | TGCAGCGATGACACTAGCGGGGGGGATAATGAGCAGTTCTTC
15 | . | . | TRBJ1-1 | TRBV12-5 | CASGLVQVGATEAFF | TGTGCTAGTGGTTTGGTTCAGGTAGGGGCCACTGAAGCTTTCTTT
14 | . | few | TRBJ2-7 | TRBV7-2 | CASSPRQRSYEQYF | TGTGCCAGCAGCCCCCGACAGAGAAGCTACGAGCAGTACTTC
16 | TRBD2 | once | TRBJ2-3 | TRBV5-1 | CASQEGIAGAGDTQYF | TGCGCCAGCCAAGAGGGGATAGCGGGAGCAGGAGATACGCAGTATTTT
17 | . | . | TRBJ2-2 | TRBV11-2 | CASSLAGGRGNTGELFF | TGTGCCAGCAGCTTAGCGGGGGGCAGGGGAAACACCGGGGAGCTGTTTTTT
14 | TRBD2 | . | TRBJ2-7 | TRBV2 | CASSKAGGLSEQYF | TGTGCCAGCAGTAAGGCGGGAGGGTTAAGCGAGCAGTACTTC
12 | TRBD2 | few | TRBJ2-1 | TRBV5-6 | CASSLIAGEQFF | TGTGCCAGCAGCCTGATAGCGGGTGAGCAGTTCTTC